This T cell receptor beta chain was recovered during a study of identical twins. Study results and limitations: Conclusions came from cross-sectional statistical analysis, not from following the same donors. Models underestimated TCR alpha sharing (out-of-frame) in monozygotic twins. Cord blood beta clonotypes that were abundant carried fewer insertions, and memory repertoires showed no such trend.

With respect to this clonotype: What it binds is not known.

Unique molecular identifiers were present on cDNA, and template switching added a universal primer site. TCRdb ran MiXCR on the 5' RACE reads and lists one entry per CDR3 protein. The sample consists of 1.5 million to 2 million distinct CDR3 sequences, under 35% of them appearing once. The specimen was cord blood. The sequence was obtained from a newborn girl in good health.

The CDR3 sequence is CASSTTKLLTDTQYF. As DNA, the CDR3 is TGCGCCAGCAGCACGACCAAGCTCCTCACAGATACGCAGTATTTT. The V and J genes are TRBV5-1 and TRBJ2-3; D ambiguous. The ends were cut back, 4 bases at V and 2 bases at J, with 14 bases in the middle. Germline CDR1 is SGHRS and CDR2 is YFSETQ. The CDR3 consists of 15 residues.